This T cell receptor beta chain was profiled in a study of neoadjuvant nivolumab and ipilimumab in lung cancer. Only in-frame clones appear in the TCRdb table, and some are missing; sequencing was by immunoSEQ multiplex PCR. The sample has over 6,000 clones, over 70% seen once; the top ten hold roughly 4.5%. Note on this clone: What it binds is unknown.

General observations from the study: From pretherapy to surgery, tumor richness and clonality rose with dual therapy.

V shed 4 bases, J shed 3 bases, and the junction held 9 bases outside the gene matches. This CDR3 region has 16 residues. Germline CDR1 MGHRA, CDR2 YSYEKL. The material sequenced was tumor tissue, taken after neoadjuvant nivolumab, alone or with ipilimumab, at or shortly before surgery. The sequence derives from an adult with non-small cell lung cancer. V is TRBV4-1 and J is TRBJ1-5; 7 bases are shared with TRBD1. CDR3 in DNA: TGCGCCAGCAGCCCCAGACCGACAGGGATCAATCAGCCCCAGCATTTT. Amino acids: CASSPRPTGINQPQHF.